These T cell receptor beta chains were read from a single sample in a study of blood T cells in healthy people across ages. One entry per CDR3 protein results from TCRdb running MiXCR on the 5' RACE reads. This table holds about 640,000 distinct CDR3 sequences, roughly three fifths found once. Sequencing was performed on blood. The receptors here all came from a man between 60 and 75 years old in good health. CDR3s include the opening cysteine and the closing phenylalanine or tryptophan. The order of the fields is D gene, V gene, clone size, J gene, CDR3 protein, CDR3 DNA. The D gene is left open where the match is weak. Clone size is given for some rows only: seen once, a few or many times, or a class if the clone is expanded.

TRBD1	TRBV12-3/TRBV12-4	NA	TRBJ1-6	CATTGTANSPLHF	TGTGCCACCACCGGGACAGCTAATTCACCCCTCCACTTT
TRBD1	TRBV24-1	NA	TRBJ1-2	CATSAWTGVNYGYTF	TGTGCCACCAGTGCCTGGACAGGGGTGAACTATGGCTACACCTTC
TRBD2	TRBV20-1	NA	TRBJ2-7	CSAQGAGDGYEQYF	TGCAGTGCCCAAGGAGCGGGGGACGGATACGAGCAGTACTTC
NA	TRBV20-1	once	TRBJ1-1	CSARPPGRYTEAFF	TGCAGTGCTAGACCCCCAGGGAGGTACACTGAAGCTTTCTTT
NA	TRBV5-1	NA	TRBJ2-2	CASSLKGANTGELFF	TGCGCCAGCAGCTTGAAGGGGGCGAACACCGGGGAGCTGTTTTTT
NA	TRBV7-9	NA	TRBJ1-1	CASSLGARPNTEAFF	TGTGCCAGCAGCCTGGGGGCCAGGCCTAACACTGAAGCTTTCTTT
NA	TRBV29-1	NA	TRBJ2-7	CSVGRTGDGEQYF	TGCAGCGTCGGGAGGACAGGTGACGGCGAGCAGTACTTC
NA	TRBV7-9	NA	TRBJ2-1	CASSARSGQYNEQFF	TGTGCCAGCAGCGCCCGGAGTGGACAGTACAATGAGCAGTTCTTC
NA	TRBV6-2/TRBV6-3	once	TRBJ2-7	CASSHDGRSSYEQYF	TGTGCCAGCAGTCACGACGGAAGGAGCTCCTACGAGCAGTACTTC
TRBD1	TRBV20-1	NA	TRBJ2-5	CSAPRDRAYNEQYF	TGCAGTGCCCCCCGGGACAGGGCATACAATGAGCAGTACTTC
NA	TRBV6-1	once	TRBJ1-2	CASSSLGVEHGYTF	TGTGCCAGCAGTTCGCTAGGGGTTGAGCATGGCTACACCTTC
NA	TRBV4-2	NA	TRBJ2-2	CASSQRTGMGTGELFF	TGTGCCAGCAGCCAACGTACAGGGATGGGCACCGGGGAGCTGTTTTTT
NA	TRBV2	NA	TRBJ1-6	CTSRWGAYNSPLHF	TGTACCAGCAGATGGGGGGCCTATAATTCACCCCTCCACTTT
TRBD2	TRBV6-5	once	TRBJ2-1	CASSPGLAVETQFF	TGTGCCAGCAGTCCCGGACTAGCGGTGGAGACCCAGTTCTTC
NA	TRBV10-3	NA	TRBJ1-6	CAISEEGRGNSPLHF	TGTGCCATCAGTGAGGAGGGGCGCGGTAATTCACCCCTCCACTTT
NA	TRBV20-1	few	TRBJ1-2	CSARGGPNYGYTF	TGCAGTGCTCGCGGGGGCCCTAACTATGGCTACACCTTC
NA	TRBV20-1	NA	TRBJ2-7	CSASPDSYEQYF	TGCAGTGCTAGCCCAGACTCCTACGAGCAGTACTTC
NA	TRBV10-2	NA	TRBJ2-7	CASSVRQAYEQYF	TGCGCCAGCAGTGTGCGCCAGGCCTACGAGCAGTACTTC
NA	TRBV20-1	few	TRBJ1-2	CSATQTRVGGYTF	TGCAGTGCAACCCAGACAAGGGTAGGAGGCTACACCTTC
NA	TRBV9	NA	TRBJ1-1	CASSVGQEPTEAFF	TGTGCCAGCAGCGTAGGGCAGGAGCCCACTGAAGCTTTCTTT
NA	TRBV28	few	TRBJ2-7	CASLGAPREQYF	TGTGCCAGCCTAGGGGCCCCTCGCGAGCAGTACTTC
NA	TRBV4-2	NA	TRBJ2-2	CASSQAGVNTGELFF	TGTGCCAGCAGCCAAGCAGGGGTAAACACCGGGGAGCTGTTTTTT
NA	TRBV6-5	NA	TRBJ2-1	CASSPWLAVYNEQFF	TGTGCCAGCAGCCCATGGTTAGCGGTTTACAATGAGCAGTTCTTC
TRBD1	TRBV13	NA	TRBJ1-1	CASSRGQPNTEAFF	TGTGCCAGCAGCAGGGGACAGCCGAACACTGAAGCTTTCTTT
NA	TRBV20-1	NA	TRBJ1-5	CSASRGDQPQHF	TGCAGTGCTAGCAGAGGGGATCAGCCCCAGCATTTT
NA	TRBV12-3/TRBV12-4	NA	TRBJ2-1	CASTPSRGSNEQFF	TGTGCCAGCACTCCGAGCCGAGGGTCCAATGAGCAGTTCTTC
NA	TRBV7-2	few	TRBJ2-1	CASTPIRLNRNEQFF	TGTGCCAGCACCCCAATTAGGTTGAACCGCAATGAGCAGTTCTTC
NA	TRBV5-5	NA	TRBJ1-1	CASSLRDYTEAFF	TGTGCCAGCAGCTTGCGAGACTACACTGAAGCTTTCTTT
NA	TRBV6-4	NA	TRBJ2-2	CASSEVYTGELFF	TGTGCCAGCAGTGAGGTCTACACCGGGGAGCTGTTTTTT
NA	TRBV6-5	NA	TRBJ1-6	CASGPLNSPLHF	TGTGCCAGCGGACCGTTAAATTCACCCCTCCACTTT
NA	TRBV12-3/TRBV12-4	few	TRBJ1-2	CASSRTYGYTF	TGTGCCAGCAGTCGGACCTATGGCTACACCTTC
NA	TRBV18	NA	TRBJ1-4	CASSPGVTREKLFF	TGTGCCAGCTCCCCAGGAGTTACAAGAGAAAAACTGTTTTTT
TRBD1	TRBV20-1	NA	TRBJ2-2	CSAWTGETGEPFF	TGCAGTGCTTGGACAGGGGAGACCGGGGAGCCGTTTTTT
NA	TRBV3-1	NA	TRBJ2-6	CASSQEGKGGANVLTF	TGTGCCAGCAGCCAAGAAGGGAAGGGAGGGGCCAACGTCCTGACTTTC
NA	TRBV20-1	NA	TRBJ1-2	CSATSTAGPNYGYTF	TGCAGTGCCACAAGCACCGCCGGTCCTAACTATGGCTACACCTTC
TRBD2	TRBV29-1	NA	TRBJ2-5	CSVEDRAGGEETQYF	TGCAGCGTTGAAGATCGCGCGGGGGGGGAAGAGACCCAGTACTTC
NA	TRBV10-3	NA	TRBJ2-5	CAISNPVAGESQYF	TGTGCCATCAGTAACCCGGTAGCTGGGGAGTCCCAGTACTTC
NA	TRBV18	NA	TRBJ2-5	CASSPPGSSQETQYF	TGTGCCAGCTCACCACCGGGATCAAGCCAAGAGACCCAGTACTTC
TRBD2	TRBV5-6	NA	TRBJ2-1	CASTNREVAASYNEQFF	TGTGCCAGCACCAACCGGGAGGTGGCAGCATCCTACAATGAGCAGTTCTTC
NA	TRBV5-1	NA	TRBJ2-1	CASSLQTSNNEQFF	TGCGCCAGCAGCTTGCAGACATCGAACAATGAGCAGTTCTTC
NA	TRBV7-8	NA	TRBJ1-5	CASSLAEGGNQPQHF	TGTGCCAGCAGCTTAGCGGAGGGGGGGAATCAGCCCCAGCATTTT
NA	TRBV12-3/TRBV12-4	NA	TRBJ1-4	CASSFLLEKLFF	TGTGCCAGCAGTTTTTTGTTGGAAAAACTGTTTTTT
NA	TRBV5-1	NA	TRBJ2-1	CASSGVNNEQFF	TGCGCCAGCAGCGGGGTGAACAATGAGCAGTTCTTC
NA	TRBV20-1	many	TRBJ1-5	CSARRTEGSNQPQHF	TGCAGTGCTCGACGGACAGAGGGGAGCAATCAGCCCCAGCATTTT
TRBD2	TRBV4-1	few	TRBJ2-5	CASSPRLRGEETQYF	TGCGCCAGCAGCCCTCGACTACGGGGGGAAGAGACCCAGTACTTC
NA	TRBV20-1	NA	TRBJ1-5	CSASNLFRGTGQPQHF	TGCAGTGCTAGCAATCTCTTCCGGGGGACTGGTCAGCCCCAGCATTTT
NA	TRBV10-3	NA	TRBJ2-7	CAISLNSVADEQYF	TGTGCCATCAGTCTTAACAGCGTTGCAGACGAGCAGTACTTC
TRBD2	TRBV24-1	NA	TRBJ2-5	CATSDRTRTSGVQYF	TGTGCCACCAGTGACCGGACCCGGACTAGCGGGGTGCAGTACTTC
TRBD1	TRBV7-9	few	TRBJ2-5	CASSWTGGGQETQYF	TGTGCCAGCAGTTGGACAGGGGGCGGACAAGAGACCCAGTACTTC